These T cell receptor beta chains were read from a single sample in a study of T cells in Graves' hyperthyroidism and ophthalmopathy. TCRdb recomputed calls from the multiplex PCR reads with MiXCR, one row per CDR3 protein. The repertoire holds around 100,000 distinct CDR3 sequences, 40% to 50% seen once, with roughly 26% in the top ten. The sequenced sample was blood. The source is a man aged 40-49 years with Graves' hyperthyroidism. Both conserved end residues are part of each CDR3. A D gene is named only where the DNA matches it firmly. Not every row has a clone size; where given, it reads once, few, many or a size class.

clone_size j_call cdr3_length v_call d_call cdr3_aa cdr3_nt
once TRBJ2-3 14 TRBV10-3 . CAISVGGPRDTQYF TGTGCCATCAGTGTCGGGGGGCCGAGAGATACGCAGTATTTT
many TRBJ2-2 15 TRBV7-6 TRBD2 CASSRTSGNTGELFF TGTGCCAGCAGCCGGACTAGCGGAAACACCGGGGAGCTGTTTTTT
many TRBJ1-5 18 TRBV6-1 . CASFLRRTEGLSNQPQHF TGTGCCAGCTTTCTAAGAAGGACAGAGGGGCTTAGCAATCAGCCCCAGCATTTT
. TRBJ2-1 15 TRBV24-1 . CATSFSGDSYNEQFF TGTGCCACCAGTTTCTCGGGAGACTCCTACAATGAGCAGTTCTTC
many TRBJ1-2 13 TRBV5-1 TRBD1 CASSATGGHGYTF TGCGCCAGCAGCGCTACAGGGGGGCATGGCTACACCTTC
many TRBJ2-7 15 TRBV19 TRBD2 CASSKASGGGVEQYF TGTGCCAGTAGTAAGGCTAGCGGTGGAGGGGTCGAGCAGTACTTC
many TRBJ1-1 12 TRBV29-1 . CSVRTADTEAFF TGCAGCGTCCGGACAGCTGACACTGAAGCTTTCTTT
many TRBJ1-5 15 TRBV19 . CATQQGLGGNQPQHF TGTGCCACGCAACAGGGCTTAGGAGGCAATCAGCCCCAGCATTTT
medium-sized TRBJ1-1 12 TRBV10-3 . CAISREETEAFF TGTGCCATAAGTCGGGAAGAAACTGAAGCTTTCTTT
many TRBJ1-1 12 TRBV15 TRBD1 CATQGASTEAFF TGTGCCACACAGGGGGCTTCCACTGAAGCTTTCTTT
. TRBJ2-1 12 TRBV29-1 . CSVGSGDNERFF TGCAGCGTTGGATCGGGGGACAATGAGCGGTTCTTC
. TRBJ2-3 16 TRBV7-8 TRBD2 CASSPHSGGATDTQYF TGTGCCAGCAGCCCCCATAGCGGGGGGGCGACAGATACGCAGTATTTT
. TRBJ2-3 16 TRBV7-9 TRBD2 CASSQVSGGGTDTQYF TGTGCCAGCAGCCAAGTTAGCGGGGGGGGCACAGATACGCAGTATTTT
many TRBJ1-3 14 TRBV9 . CASSVGSSGNTIYF TGTGCCAGCAGCGTAGGCAGCTCTGGAAACACCATATATTTT
many TRBJ2-7 13 TRBV11-2 . CASSFSESYEQYF TGTGCCAGCAGCTTCAGCGAGTCCTACGAGCAGTACTTC
. TRBJ2-7 13 TRBV2 . CASSPPGTVEQYF TGTGCCAGCAGTCCACCAGGGACGGTCGAGCAGTACTTC
. TRBJ1-4 16 TRBV20-1 . CSAFFVGSGENEKLFF TGCAGTGCTTTCTTTGTCGGTAGCGGGGAGAATGAAAAACTGTTTTTT
many TRBJ2-5 15 TRBV24-1 TRBD2 CATSDGGRYQETQYF TGTGCCACCAGTGATGGCGGGAGGTACCAAGAGACCCAGTACTTC